The T cell receptor beta chain described here comes from a study of beta chain features in type 1 diabetes. Study details: Healthy donors and patients showed comparable age, gender and cell yields. Study-wide results and caveats: More deletions and fewer insertions at VDJ junctions were seen in type 1 diabetes patients.

The study reverse transcribed the entire isolated RNA, so it sequenced expressed TCRB transcripts. The assay was immunoSEQ multiplex PCR, and TCRdb's table has in-frame clones only and misses some. The table shows just over 600,000 clones, with less than 20% occurring only once. Note on this clone: What it recognizes is unknown.

The CDR3 has 18 residues. Sequencing was done on a sample of naive CD4+ T cells from blood. The receptor comes from a man aged 18 to 35 in good health. The gene calls are TRBV12-2 and TRBJ2-1; no check of the table's D call, TRBD2, against the DNA was made. TRBV12-2 is a listed pseudogene. The CDR3 sequence is CASRLTRLAGGRDNEQFF. CDR3 DNA sequence: TGTGCAAGTCGCTTAACGAGACTAGCGGGAGGGCGGGACAATGAGCAGTTCTTC.